The T cell receptor beta chain described here comes from a study of T cells in localized non-small cell lung cancer (dated by TCRdb to 2020 to 2021). Study-level background: T cell repertoires of approximately 250 early-stage NSCLC patients were analyzed, with tumors being compared against uninvolved tumor-adjacent lungs. The cohort was made up of some 240 treatment-naive NSCLC patients whose localized lung tumors had been resected. Of the NSCLC patients, about 130 were male and approximately 110 were female, and the mean age was approximately 66 years.

In the case of this clone: Its binding antigen is unknown. Within one base of it there is no much larger clone, and no base qualities were kept. The same CDR3 can be traced to other DNA sequences in this sample.

At diagnosis, peripheral blood, uninvolved tumor-adjacent lung and tumor were collected and stored as a combination of fresh-frozen and FFPE material. For TCR repertoire profiling, blood samples were analyzed as peripheral blood mononuclear cells. Study-wide findings and limitations: Longer overall survival was associated with higher blood T cell density, whereas shorter survival was associated with higher adjacent-lung clonality. Of the top 100 tumor clones, a median of about 53 were detected in paired uninvolved adjacent lung; under 30 were also among that lung's top 100. Uninvolved tumor-adjacent lung showed the highest T cell clonality, higher than tumor, which suggests more focused antigenic responses in the adjacent lung. Because the study design was exploratory, TCR variables were selected using unadjusted p-values without false-discovery rate correction. Because multi-region tumor sequencing was not done, intratumor heterogeneity could not be ruled out.

In the germline V gene, CDR1 corresponds to MDHEN and CDR2 to SYDVKM. V loses 2 bases of germline sequence and J loses 4 bases, and the interval between the two ends is 12 bases. The CDR3 runs 14 residues from the cysteine to the phenylalanine. Kept here is only the CDR3 DNA, which spans 42 bases and is read in frame from base 1. The immunoSEQ Assay was used to sequence TCR beta CDR3 regions from DNA. Regarding the original processing steps: T cell density was computed as TCR beta template counts normalized to usable DNA estimated by amplifying housekeeping genes. Richness was estimated using the preseqR package, with extrapolation to 400,000 templates for PBMC samples and to 120,000 templates for tissue samples. Clonality was calculated as one minus Pielou's evenness. Differential abundance testing on productive amino-acid clonotypes, with a minimum total count of 5 and an alpha of 0.1, was used to identify tissue-enriched TCRs. Repertoire overlap between compartments was quantified with the Jaccard Index and Morisita Overlap Index. GLIPH clustered TCR beta CDR3s with public tetramer-defined viral CDR3s; viral motifs required at least three viral sequences plus V-gene enrichment. TCRdb stores this immuneACCESS table with in-frame sequences only. Part of the clones is absent; in the studies checked, under half of the shortfall reflects unresolved V genes, and no reason is known for the rest. V, J and clone size are taken as reported in that table, and D and trimming were inferred from the DNA itself. The sample table contains roughly 72,000 clones; only one count was recorded for more than 75% of them. 9.5% of the sample goes to the ten largest clones.

The receptor's source is a female donor over 55 with stage I lung adenocarcinoma. The material sequenced was peripheral blood, taken before any cancer treatment. In this chain, TRBV28 is recombined with TRBJ2-7; the D segment could be TRBD2, given 5 matching bases. The nucleotide sequence is given as TGTGCCAGCAGTTTAGGCGGGCCTCCTTACGAGCAGTACTTC. Translated, this is CASSLGGPPYEQYF.